Sequencing of this T cell receptor (beta chain) was carried out in a study of T cell responses to AZD1222 COVID-19 vaccine. Whole-study findings and limits: Reports indicate that nearly half of spike-specific TCRs are directed at unmutated variant regions. Regions 160-218 and 743-854 dominated among vaccine-associated CD4 TCRs spanning spike.

Germline V gives CDR1 SNHLY, CDR2 FYNNEI. The V gene lost 5 bases and the J gene lost 1 base, with 9 bases spanning the gap. This CDR3 comprises 15 residues. Profiled with immunoSEQ multiplex PCR; TCRdb holds only in-frame clones, not every one. The sample lists over 100,000 clones; about 85% were seen once. This clone was recorded a few times. Its specificity is unknown. The TCR sequence derives from an adult who received the AZD1222 COVID-19 vaccine. The chain uses TRBV2 and TRBJ1-6; TRBD1 might be the D (5 bases). The material sequenced was peripheral blood, taken 28 days after the second AZD1222 dose. The CDR3 spells CASSLEGSYNSPLHF. The DNA for the CDR3 is TGTGCCAGCAGTCTGGAGGGGTCCTATAATTCACCCCTCCACTTT. Drawing the rest from reference TRBV2 and TRBJ1-6, the complete variable domain is EPEVTQTPSHQVTQMGQEVILRCVPISNHLYFYWYRQILGQKVEFLVSFYNNEISEKSEIFDDQFSVERPDGSNFTLKIRSTKLEDSAMYFCASSLEGSYNSPLHFGNGTRLTVT.